A single T cell receptor beta chain is shown here with its context. What it binds is not known. Vbeta (60) and Jbeta (13) primers were used in the PCR. The assay was immunoSEQ multiplex PCR, and TCRdb's table has in-frame clones only and misses some. Altogether some 130,000 clones are present, 75% to 85% being singletons, with the ten largest covering 3.3%. This record comes from a study of cytomegalovirus exposure and HLA in healthy donors. In the study overall: The 100 million to 120 million unique TCR beta sequences, from about 190 million T cells, were found by an earlier analysis.

General observations from the study: A later analysis found common viral pathogens apparently linked to several of the most significant clusters.

V lost 2 bases to trimming and J lost 1 base; unmatched junction nucleotides: 8. The V gene's germline CDR1 is ENHRY and CDR2 SYGVKD. The CDR3 length is 18 residues. V gene TRBV10-3 combines with J gene TRBJ2-3, with 11 bases fitting TRBD2. The receptor was derived from a male donor in good health and CMV-seronegative. Sequences were obtained from PBMCs. CDR3 in amino acids: CAISEPTGLADGTDTQYF. In nucleotides, the CDR3 is TGTGCCATCAGTGAGCCTACGGGACTAGCGGACGGCACAGATACGCAGTATTTT.